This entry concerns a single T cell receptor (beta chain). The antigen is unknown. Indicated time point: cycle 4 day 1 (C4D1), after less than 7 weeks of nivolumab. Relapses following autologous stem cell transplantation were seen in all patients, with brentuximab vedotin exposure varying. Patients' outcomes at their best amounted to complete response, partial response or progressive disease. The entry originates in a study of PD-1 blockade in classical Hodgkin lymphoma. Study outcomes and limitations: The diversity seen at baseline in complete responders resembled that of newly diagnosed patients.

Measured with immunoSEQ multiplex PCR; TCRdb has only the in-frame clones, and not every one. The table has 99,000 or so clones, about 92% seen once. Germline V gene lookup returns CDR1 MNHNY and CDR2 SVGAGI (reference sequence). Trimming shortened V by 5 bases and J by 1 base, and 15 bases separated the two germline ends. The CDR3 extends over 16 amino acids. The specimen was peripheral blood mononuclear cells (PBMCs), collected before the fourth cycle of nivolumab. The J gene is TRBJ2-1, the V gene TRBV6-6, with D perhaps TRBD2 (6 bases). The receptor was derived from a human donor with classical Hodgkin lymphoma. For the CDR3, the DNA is TGTGCCAGCAGTAAAGGAGCGGGCCCGTCCTACAATGAGCAGTTCTTC. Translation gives CASSKGAGPSYNEQFF.